A selection of T cell receptor beta chains follows, all from one sample in a study of blood T cells in healthy people across ages. TCRdb analysed the 5' RACE reads with MiXCR anew, one entry per CDR3 protein. The sample lists about 940,000 distinct CDR3 sequences, 48% seen once, with around an eighth in the top ten. Sample: blood. The receptor source for this set is a man aged 30 to 45 in good health. Both conserved end residues are part of each CDR3. D genes are given only for firm matches. Rows may omit the clone size; those that give it use once, few, many or a size class.

j_call d_call v_call clone_size cdr3_aa cdr3_nt
TRBJ1-6 NA TRBV5-1 NA CASSNRDKNSPLHF TGCGCCAGCAGCAACCGGGACAAAAATTCACCCCTCCACTTT
TRBJ1-6 NA TRBV6-1 NA CASSEGRDGSPLHF TGTGCCAGCAGTGAAGGCAGGGATGGTTCACCCCTCCACTTT
TRBJ1-1 NA TRBV7-9 NA CASSLEAGGTEAFF TGTGCCAGCAGCTTAGAGGCGGGGGGGACTGAAGCTTTCTTT
TRBJ2-5 TRBD2 TRBV6-5 NA CASSYLAGDYQETQYF TGTGCCAGCAGTTACTTAGCGGGGGACTACCAAGAGACCCAGTACTTC
TRBJ2-3 NA TRBV12-3/TRBV12-4 few CASSLVGTGTSSTDTQYF TGTGCCAGCAGTTTAGTAGGGACCGGGACAAGCAGCACAGATACGCAGTATTTT
TRBJ1-5 NA TRBV18 NA CASSPLRGNQPQHF TGTGCCAGCTCACCACTGAGAGGGAATCAGCCCCAGCATTTT
TRBJ2-1 TRBD2 TRBV6-4 few CASSGGSGTYNEQFF TGTGCCAGCAGTGGCGGGAGCGGAACATACAATGAGCAGTTCTTC
TRBJ1-1 NA TRBV2 NA CASSDPRRVTEAFF TGTGCCAGCAGCGACCCTCGTAGGGTCACTGAAGCTTTCTTT
TRBJ1-6 NA TRBV29-1 once CSYTDGDNSPLHF TGTAGTTATACGGACGGGGACAATTCACCCCTCCACTTT
TRBJ2-6 NA TRBV5-6 few CASSSPGELGANVLTF TGTGCCAGCAGCTCCCCAGGGGAATTGGGGGCCAACGTCCTGACTTTC
TRBJ2-5 TRBD2 TRBV28 many CASRTSGGTQETQYF TGTGCCAGCAGGACTAGCGGGGGAACCCAAGAGACCCAGTACTTC
TRBJ2-3 TRBD2 TRBV7-2 many CASSGRLAGGTDTQYF TGTGCCAGCAGCGGACGACTAGCGGGGGGTACAGATACGCAGTATTTT
TRBJ2-7 NA TRBV4-3 NA CASSQPGEPEQYF TGCGCCAGCAGCCAACCAGGGGAGCCCGAGCAGTACTTC
TRBJ2-1 TRBD2 TRBV11-2 NA CASSPRLADSYNEQFF TGTGCCAGCAGCCCCCGACTAGCGGACTCCTACAATGAGCAGTTCTTC